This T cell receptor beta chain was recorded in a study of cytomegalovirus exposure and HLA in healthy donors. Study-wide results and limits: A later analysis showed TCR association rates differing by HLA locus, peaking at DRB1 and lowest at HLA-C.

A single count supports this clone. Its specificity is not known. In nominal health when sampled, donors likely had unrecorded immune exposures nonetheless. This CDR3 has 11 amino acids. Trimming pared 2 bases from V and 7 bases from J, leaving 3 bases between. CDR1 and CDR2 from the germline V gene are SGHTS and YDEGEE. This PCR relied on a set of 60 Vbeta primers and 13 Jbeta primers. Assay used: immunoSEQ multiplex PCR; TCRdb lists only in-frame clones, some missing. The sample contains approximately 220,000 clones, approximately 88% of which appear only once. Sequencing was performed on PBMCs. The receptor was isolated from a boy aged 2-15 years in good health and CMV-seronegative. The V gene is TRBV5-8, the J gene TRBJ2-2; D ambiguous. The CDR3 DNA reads TGTGCCAGCAGCTTCATCGGGGAGCTGTTTTTT. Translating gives CASSFIGELFF.